This T cell receptor (beta chain) was observed in a study of spatial heterogeneity in lung cancer. Looking at the study overall: Raw reads contained each unique TCR and UMI combination more than ten times on average. Findings of the study overall: Regional and ubiquitous nonsynonymous mutations were tracked by counts of regional and ubiquitous expanded TCRs, respectively. Intratumoral expanded alpha and beta TCR counts were found to track tumor mutation counts. Tumor T cells had an estimated coverage that came to approximately 6.3% for alpha chains and over 12% for beta chains.

Many counts were recorded for this clonotype. The antigen remains unidentified. The germline CDR1 and CDR2 sequences are SGDLS and YYNGEE. This CDR3 is 16 amino acids long. The V segment lost 0 bases and the J segment 3 bases; nucleotides outside the gene matches: 7. TCRdb called the 5' RACE reads again in MiXCR, with one record for every CDR3 protein. The repertoire has some 16,000 distinct CDR3 sequences, about 6.5% of them found once; the top ten carry 15% to 20%. As for time point: sample taken at primary tumor resection. The 65 or so donors had untreated early-stage non-small cell lung cancer. The specimen comprised lung tumor tissue, sampled at surgery. The origin of this receptor is a female donor with early-stage non-small cell lung cancer. This sequence joins TRBV9 and TRBJ2-3, with 7 bases fitting TRBD2. CDR3 loop: CASSVARGVVTDTQYF. CDR3 bases: TGTGCCAGCAGCGTAGCCCGGGGGGTAGTAACAGATACGCAGTATTTT. Variable domain in full (rest from reference TRBV9 and TRBJ2-3): DSGVTQTPKHLITATGQRVTLRCSPRSGDLSVYWYQQSLDQGLQFLIQYYNGEERAKGNILERFSAQQFPDLHSELNLSSLELGDSALYFCASSVARGVVTDTQYFGPGTRLTVL.